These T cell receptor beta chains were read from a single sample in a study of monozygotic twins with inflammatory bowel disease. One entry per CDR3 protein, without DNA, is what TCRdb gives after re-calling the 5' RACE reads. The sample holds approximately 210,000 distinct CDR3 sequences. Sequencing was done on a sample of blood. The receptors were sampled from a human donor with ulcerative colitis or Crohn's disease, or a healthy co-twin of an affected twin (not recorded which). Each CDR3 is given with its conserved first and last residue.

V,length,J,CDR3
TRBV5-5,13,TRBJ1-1,CASSWTGDTEAFF
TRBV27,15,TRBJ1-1,CASSLSTTMNTEAFF
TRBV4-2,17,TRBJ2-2,CASSQEPSGGGTGELFF
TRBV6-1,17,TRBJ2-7,CASSKNPGTVEAYEQYF
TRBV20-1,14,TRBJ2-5,CSARAHSGQETQYF
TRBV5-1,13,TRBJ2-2,CASSPWGTGELFF
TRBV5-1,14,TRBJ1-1,CASSTKQGTTEAFF
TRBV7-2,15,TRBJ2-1,CASSYSGGAGDEQFF
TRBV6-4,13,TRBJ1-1,CASSDSLAGEAFF
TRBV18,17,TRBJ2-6,CASSPVGVGTGANVLTF
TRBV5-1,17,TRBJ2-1,CASSLGRVRGSYNEQFF
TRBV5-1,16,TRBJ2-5,CASRPTGTLSQETQYF
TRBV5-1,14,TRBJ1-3,CASSLENSGNTIYF
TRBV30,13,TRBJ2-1,CAWSSQLGMVQFF
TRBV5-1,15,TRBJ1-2,CASSPGPGDHYGYTF
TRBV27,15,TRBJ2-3,CASSSLAGGHDTQYF
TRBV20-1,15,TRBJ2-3,CSARDWAGATDTQYF
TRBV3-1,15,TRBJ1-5,CASSQDRSRRRPQHF
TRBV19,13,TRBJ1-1,CASSINLNTEAFF
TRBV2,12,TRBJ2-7,CASTLAGYEQYF
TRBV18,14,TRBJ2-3,CASSNGMVTDTQYF
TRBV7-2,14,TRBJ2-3,CASRRVAATDTQYF
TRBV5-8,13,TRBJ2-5,CASSRAGPGAQYF
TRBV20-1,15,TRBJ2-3,CSASSGGAFTDTQYF
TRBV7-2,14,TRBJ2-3,CASSAPGGADTQYF
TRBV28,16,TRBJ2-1,CASSFILREPNNEQFF
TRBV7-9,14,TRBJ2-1,CASSFQAAYNEQFF
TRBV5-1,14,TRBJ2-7,CASSLDGTFYEQYF
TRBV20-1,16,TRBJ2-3,CSAGDQSGRGIDTQYF
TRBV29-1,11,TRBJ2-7,CRHYSQGEQYF
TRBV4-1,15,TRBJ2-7,CASRYGLAGPYEQYF
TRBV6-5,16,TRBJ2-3,CASSYSPSGFTDTQYF
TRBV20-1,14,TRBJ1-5,CSASPGQPNQPQHF
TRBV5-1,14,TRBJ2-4,CASSPRVAKNMQYF
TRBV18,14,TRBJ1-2,CASSPGGTIYGYTF
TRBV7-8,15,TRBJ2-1,CASSLAGTDYNEQFF
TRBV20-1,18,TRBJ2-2,CSARDLKKGQGNTGELFF
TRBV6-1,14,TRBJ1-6,CASRKGAQDSPLHF
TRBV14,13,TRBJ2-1,CASSQGLAGIKFF
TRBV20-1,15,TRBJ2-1,CSARETSGRIEEQFF
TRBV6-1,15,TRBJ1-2,CASLLGGEVLNGYTF
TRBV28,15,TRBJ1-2,CASSFPTGIGYGYTF
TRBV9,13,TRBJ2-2,CASSPGPTGELFF
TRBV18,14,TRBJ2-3,CASSPGQFTDTQYF
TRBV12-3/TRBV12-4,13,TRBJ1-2,CASSLQDIYGYTF